What follows is one T cell receptor beta chain and its context. Its antigen is as yet unknown. The sample originates from a study of vaccination effects on CD4 cells after COVID-19. Germline CDR1 MNHEY, CDR2 SVGAGI. This CDR3 is built from 13 residues. The V and J ends lost 5 bases and 3 bases respectively, with 11 bases between them. Sequencing used immunoSEQ multiplex PCR; TCRdb keeps in-frame clones, though not all of them. The sample has roughly 71,000 clones, around 80% seen once; the top ten hold approximately 1.2%. Peptide-pool stimulation followed by sequencing identified expanded antigen-specific CD4+ clonotypes in the ViraFEST assay. Subsequent to 10 days of culture, CD4+ T cells were isolated. Each participant was administered two doses of either the BNT162b2 or the mRNA-1273 vaccine. Absence of prior SARS-CoV-2 infection characterized the vaccine recipients, who showed negative nucleocapsid antibodies. PBMC were cultured at a few million per well with around 9.2 IU/ml IL-2 and around 9 ug/ml peptides. A half-medium replacement with IL-2 medium was carried out on days 3 and 7.

This receptor was identified in a human donor who received a COVID-19 vaccine. This specimen was CD4+ T cells from PBMCs cultured with HCoV-229E spike peptides, taken after COVID-19 vaccination. The rearrangement links TRBV6-5 to TRBJ2-7; D remains ambiguous. The CDR3 is CASSIYPIYEQYV. The CDR3 DNA follows: TGTGCCAGCAGTATCTACCCTATCTACGAGCAGTACGTC.